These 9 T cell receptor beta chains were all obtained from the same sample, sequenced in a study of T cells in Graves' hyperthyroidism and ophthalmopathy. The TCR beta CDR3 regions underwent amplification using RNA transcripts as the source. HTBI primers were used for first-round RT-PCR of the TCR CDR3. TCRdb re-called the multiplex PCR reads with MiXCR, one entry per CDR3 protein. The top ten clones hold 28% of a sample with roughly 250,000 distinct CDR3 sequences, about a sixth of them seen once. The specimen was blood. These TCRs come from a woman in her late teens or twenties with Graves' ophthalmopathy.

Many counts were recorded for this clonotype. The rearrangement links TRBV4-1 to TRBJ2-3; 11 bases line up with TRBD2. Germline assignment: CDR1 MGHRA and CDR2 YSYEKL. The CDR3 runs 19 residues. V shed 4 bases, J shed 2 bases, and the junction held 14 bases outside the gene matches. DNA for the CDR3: TGCGCCAGCAGCCCAAATGCAGCCCTAGCGGGGGGTACCACAGATACGCAGTATTTT. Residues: CASSPNAALAGGTTDTQYF.

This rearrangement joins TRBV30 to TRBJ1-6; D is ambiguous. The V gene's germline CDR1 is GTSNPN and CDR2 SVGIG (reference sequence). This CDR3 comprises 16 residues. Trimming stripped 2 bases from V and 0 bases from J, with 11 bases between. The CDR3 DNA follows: TGTGCCTGGAGTTTTGATTCGAGCTCCTATAATTCACCCCTCCACTTT. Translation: CAWSFDSSSYNSPLHF.

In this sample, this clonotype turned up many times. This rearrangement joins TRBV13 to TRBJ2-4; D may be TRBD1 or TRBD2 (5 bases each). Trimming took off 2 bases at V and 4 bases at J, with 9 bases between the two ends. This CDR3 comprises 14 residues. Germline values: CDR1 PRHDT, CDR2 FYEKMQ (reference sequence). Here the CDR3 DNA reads TGTGCCAGCAGCTTACGGGGCAGGAAAAACATTCAGTACTTC. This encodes CASSLRGRKNIQYF. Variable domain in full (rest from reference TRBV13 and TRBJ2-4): AAGVIQSPRHLIKEKRETATLKCYPIPRHDTVYWYQQGPGQDPQFLISFYEKMQSDKGSIPDRFSAQQFSDYHSELNMSSLELGDSALYFCASSLRGRKNIQYFGAGTRLSVL.

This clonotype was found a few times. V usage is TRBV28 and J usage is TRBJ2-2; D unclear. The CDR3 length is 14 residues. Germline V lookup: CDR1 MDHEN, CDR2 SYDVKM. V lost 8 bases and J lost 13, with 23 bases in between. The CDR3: CASGEVTVGKGLFF. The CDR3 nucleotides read TGTGCCAGCGGAGAAGTGACGGTCGGAAAGGGGCTGTTTTTT.

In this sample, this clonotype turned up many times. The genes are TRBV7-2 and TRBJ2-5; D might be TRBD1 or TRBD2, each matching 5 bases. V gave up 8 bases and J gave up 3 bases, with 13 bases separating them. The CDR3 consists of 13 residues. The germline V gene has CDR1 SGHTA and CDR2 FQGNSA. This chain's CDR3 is CASYSGRKETQYF. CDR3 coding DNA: TGTGCCAGCTACTCGGGACGCAAAGAGACCCAGTACTTC. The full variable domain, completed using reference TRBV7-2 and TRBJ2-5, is GAGVSQSPSNKVTEKGKDVELRCDPISGHTALYWYRQSLGQGLEFLIYFQGNSAPDKSGLPSDRFSAERTGGSVSTLTIQRTQQEDSAVYLCASYSGRKETQYFGPGTRLLVL.

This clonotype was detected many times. CDR3 in amino acids: CASSLLGQSMNEQFF. CDR3 sequence (DNA): TGTGCCAGCAGCCTCCTAGGCCAGTCTATGAATGAGCAGTTCTTC. The chain has TRBV7-6 and TRBJ2-1; no clear D. V shed 5 bases and J shed 7 bases, with 18 bases lying between them. The germline CDR1 and CDR2 sequences are SGHVS and FNYEAQ. There are 15 residues in the CDR3.

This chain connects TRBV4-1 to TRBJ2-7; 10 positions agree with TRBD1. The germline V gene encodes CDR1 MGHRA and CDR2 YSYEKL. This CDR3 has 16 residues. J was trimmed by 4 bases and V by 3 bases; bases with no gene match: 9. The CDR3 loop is CASSHPRQGAPYEQYF. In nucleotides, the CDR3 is TGCGCCAGCAGCCATCCGAGACAGGGGGCCCCATACGAGCAGTACTTC.

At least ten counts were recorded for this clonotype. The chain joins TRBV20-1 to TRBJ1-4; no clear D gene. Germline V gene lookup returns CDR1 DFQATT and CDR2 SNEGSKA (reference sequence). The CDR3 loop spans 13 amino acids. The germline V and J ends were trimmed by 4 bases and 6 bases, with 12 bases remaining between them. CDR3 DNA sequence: TGCAGTGCTAATGATCGTATAGATGAAAAACTGTTTTTT. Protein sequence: CSANDRIDEKLFF.

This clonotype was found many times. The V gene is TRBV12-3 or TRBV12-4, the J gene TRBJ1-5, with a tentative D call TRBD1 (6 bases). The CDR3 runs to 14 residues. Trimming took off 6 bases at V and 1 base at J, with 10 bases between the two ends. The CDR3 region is CASSAGQSNQPQHF. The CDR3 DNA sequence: TGTGCCAGCAGCGCCGGACAGAGCAATCAGCCCCAGCATTTT.